These 20 T cell receptor beta chains were all obtained from the same sample, sequenced in a study of blood T cell repertoires in COVID-19. TCRdb keeps only in-frame clones here, not all; method: immunoSEQ multiplex PCR. Of 130,000 to 150,000 clones in the sample, 80% to 90% were seen once. The sequencing input was peripheral blood. All receptors derive from a woman in her forties or fifties in a cohort sampled during active or convalescent COVID-19.

This sequence joins TRBV18 and TRBJ1-2; a possible D gene is TRBD1 (6 bases). The CDR3 loop spans 16 amino acids. Germline-derived CDR1 and CDR2 are KGHSH and LQKENI. The ends were cut back, 6 bases at V and 5 bases at J, with 22 bases in the middle. The CDR3 DNA follows: TGTGCCAGCTCTACGGGACAAGGCCGTTATTTGTATGGCTACACCTTC. Amino acid sequence: CASSTGQGRYLYGYTF.

V is TRBV5-5 and J is TRBJ2-3; D might be TRBD1 (5 bases). CDR1 and CDR2 (germline): SGHKS, YYEKEE (reference sequence). The CDR3 sequence is 13 residues long. The V end was cut by 0 bases, the J end by 4 bases, with 6 bases between. The CDR3 loop is CASSLARADTQYF. The CDR3 DNA is TGTGCCAGCAGCTTGGCCAGGGCAGATACGCAGTATTTT.

This clone was recorded a few times. J is TRBJ1-2 and V is TRBV18; tentative D call: TRBD1 (5 bases). The CDR3 covers 15 residues. Trimming stripped 2 bases from V and 0 bases from J, with 10 bases between. Germline CDR1 KGHSH, CDR2 LQKENI. The CDR3 here is CASSPTREANYGYTF. The CDR3 DNA reads as TGTGCCAGCTCACCAACCAGGGAAGCTAACTATGGCTACACCTTC.

This chain connects TRBV5-1 to TRBJ2-2; D call uncertain. Germline CDR1 SGHRS, CDR2 YFSETQ. The CDR3 runs to 17 residues. The germline V and J ends were trimmed by 0 bases and 1 base, with 13 bases remaining between them. The CDR3 loop reads CASSLGAWLGNTGELFF. The CDR3, as DNA: TGCGCCAGCAGCTTGGGAGCGTGGTTGGGGAACACCGGGGAGCTGTTTTTT.

This chain connects TRBV7-9 to TRBJ2-7; D may be TRBD1 (6 bases). The CDR3 extends over 14 amino acids. Germline V gene sequence: CDR1 SEHNR, CDR2 FQNEAQ (reference sequence). Trimming removed 1 base at V and 0 bases at J, with 7 bases between. CDR3 bases: TGTGCCAGCAGCTTAGAACAGGGCTCCTACGAGCAGTACTTC. Residues: CASSLEQGSYEQYF.

The rearrangement uses TRBV13 and TRBJ1-1; D may be TRBD1 (6 bases). The ends were cut back, 5 bases at V and 3 bases at J, with 10 bases in the middle. This CDR3 has 13 residues. The germline CDR1 and CDR2 sequences are PRHDT and FYEKMQ (reference sequence). The CDR3 protein is CASSQNRDTEAFF. DNA for the CDR3: TGTGCCAGCAGCCAGAACAGGGACACTGAAGCTTTCTTT. Based on the CDR3 plus reference TRBV13 and TRBJ1-1, the full variable domain is AAGVIQSPRHLIKEKRETATLKCYPIPRHDTVYWYQQGPGQDPQFLISFYEKMQSDKGSIPDRFSAQQFSDYHSELNMSSLELGDSALYFCASSQNRDTEAFFGQGTRLTVV.

This clone was seen just once. V gene TRBV9 combines with J gene TRBJ1-1; 7 nucleotides match TRBD1. Germline loops: CDR1 SGDLS, CDR2 YYNGEE. Unmatched junction bases numbered 5, after V lost 2 bases and J lost 4 bases. The CDR3 runs to 14 residues. DNA for the CDR3: TGTGCCAGCAGCGTTCAAGGGGGCACCACTGAAGCTTTCTTT. Its translation: CASSVQGGTTEAFF.

In nucleotides, the CDR3 is TGTGCCAGCAGCTTAGTTAGCGGGGCAAGCTCCTACGAGCAGTACTTC. Its protein is CASSLVSGASSYEQYF. The chain is built from TRBV7-9 and TRBJ2-7; 8 bases map to TRBD2. CDR3 length: 16 amino acids. V gave up 1 base and J gave up 0 bases; unmatched junction bases: 5. Germline-derived CDR1 and CDR2 are SEHNR and FQNEAQ (reference sequence).

The gene calls are TRBV5-1 and TRBJ2-5; possibly TRBD1 for D (6 bases). The V gene lost 0 bases and the J gene lost 0 bases, with 15 bases spanning the gap. The CDR3 spans 17 residues. CDR1 is SGHRS, CDR2 YFSETQ, per germline. CDR3 in DNA: TGCGCCAGCAGCTTGGCCGCAGGGGCGGCGGACCAAGAGACCCAGTACTTC. The encoded protein is CASSLAAGAADQETQYF. Drawing the rest from reference TRBV5-1 and TRBJ2-5, the complete variable domain is KAGVTQTPRYLIKTRGQQVTLSCSPISGHRSVSWYQQTPGQGLQFLFEYFSETQRNKGNFPGRFSGRQFSNSRSEMNVSTLELGDSALYLCASSLAAGAADQETQYFGPGTRLLVL.

V gene TRBV6-4 combines with J gene TRBJ2-6; D gene unclear. The CDR3 spans 14 residues. V was pared by 4 bases and J by 0 bases, with 4 bases between. The V gene's germline CDR1 is MRHNA and CDR2 SNTAGT. In DNA form, the CDR3 reads TGTGCCAGCAGTGCCTTCTCTGGGGCCAACGTCCTGACTTTC. Translating gives CASSAFSGANVLTF.

The table lists this clone with a count of one. The chain joins TRBV7-9 to TRBJ2-7; D is ambiguous. Germline CDR1 and CDR2: SEHNR and FQNEAQ (reference sequence). This CDR3 comprises 14 residues. Trimming pared 1 base from V and 0 bases from J, leaving 7 bases between. CDR3 DNA sequence: TGTGCCAGCAGCTTAGGCGTTTCCTCCTACGAGCAGTACTTC. Its translation: CASSLGVSSYEQYF. Drawing the rest from reference TRBV7-9 and TRBJ2-7, the complete variable domain is DTGVSQNPRHKITKRGQNVTFRCDPISEHNRLYWYRQTLGQGPEFLTYFQNEAQLEKSRLLSDRFSAERPKGSFSTLEIQRTEQGDSAMYLCASSLGVSSYEQYFGPGTRLTVT.

This rearrangement joins TRBV5-1 to TRBJ2-7; the match to TRBD1 covers 8 bases. In germline, CDR1 is SGHRS, CDR2 YFSETQ. V lost 1 base and J lost 2; bases outside the gene matches: 5. This CDR3 contains 15 residues. CDR3 bases: TGCGCCAGCAGCTTGTGGCAGGGGGCAACCTACGAGCAGTACTTC. It is translated as CASSLWQGATYEQYF.

CDR3 DNA: TGCGCCAGCAGCGTGGAGAAACAGGGTAGTACTGAAGCTTTCTTT. Protein product: CASSVEKQGSTEAFF. The rearrangement joins TRBV5-1 to TRBJ1-1; D may be TRBD1 (6 bases). Between the trimmed V and J ends, which lost 4 bases and 5 bases, there was a span of 18 bases. The germline V gene has CDR1 SGHRS and CDR2 YFSETQ. This CDR3 contains 15 residues.

The rearrangement joins TRBV29-1 to TRBJ2-7; 7 bases are shared with TRBD1. The V gene's germline CDR1 is SQVTM and CDR2 ANQGSEA. The CDR3 runs to 14 residues. V gave up 6 bases and J gave up 6 bases; unmatched junction bases: 14. CDR3 bases: TGCAGCGTCGCCTCAGGGACAGCCGCTACCGAGCAGTACTTC. As protein: CSVASGTAATEQYF.

In this sample, this clone turned up a few times. The V call is TRBV4-1, the J call TRBJ1-1; D remains unclear. Germline CDR1 and CDR2: MGHRA and YSYEKL. Trimming took off 1 base at V and 6 bases at J, with 12 bases between the two ends. The CDR3 covers 14 residues. The CDR3 bases are TGCGCCAGCAGCCAAGCTCCCGGCGGTCCTGAAGCTTTCTTT. It encodes CASSQAPGGPEAFF.

The CDR3 loop is CSVGTGASYGYTF. The CDR3 region has the DNA TGCAGCGTTGGGACAGGAGCTTCCTATGGCTACACCTTC. The rearrangement links TRBV29-1 to TRBJ1-2, with 7 bases matching TRBD1. CDR1 SQVTM and CDR2 ANQGSEA come from the germline V gene. This CDR3 has 13 residues. Trimming took 4 bases from V and 4 from J; bases not matched to a gene: 6.

This clone was detected once. V usage is TRBV27 and J usage is TRBJ2-5; 11 bases line up with TRBD1. The V gene's germline CDR1 is MNHEY and CDR2 SMNVEV (reference sequence). V was clipped by 7 bases and J by 5 bases; unmatched bases: 3. The CDR3 consists of 13 residues. The CDR3 here is CASIGDRGETQYF. CDR3 in DNA: TGTGCCAGCATTGGGGACAGGGGGGAGACCCAGTACTTC.

This clone appeared once. This chain connects TRBV3-1 (or the pseudogene TRBV3-2) to TRBJ2-3, with 8 bases aligning to TRBD2. This CDR3 region has 17 residues. Germline CDR1 reads LGHDT; CDR2 reads YNNKEL (reference sequence). The V gene end was trimmed by 4 bases and the J gene end by 2 bases; junction bases not matched to a gene: 11. The CDR3 coding sequence is TGTGCCAGCAGCCTGGGAGTAGCGGGGCAGACCACAGATACGCAGTATTTT. Residues: CASSLGVAGQTTDTQYF.

The rearrangement links TRBV10-2 to TRBJ2-7, with D possibly being TRBD2 (7 bases). The CDR3 is 14 residues long. Germline V gene data show CDR1 as WSHSY and CDR2 as SAAADI. Trimming removed 7 bases from V and 6 bases from J, with 19 bases in between. CDR3 loop: CASNGGLAASEQYF. In nucleotides, the CDR3 is TGCGCCAGCAACGGGGGGCTAGCGGCTTCCGAGCAGTACTTC.

This chain joins TRBV27 and TRBJ2-4; the D gene is possibly TRBD1 (6 bases). V dropped 6 bases and J dropped 6 bases, with 15 bases sitting between them. The CDR3 extends over 14 amino acids. The germline CDR1 and CDR2 sequences are MNHEY and SMNVEV (reference sequence). The CDR3 DNA reads TGTGCCAGCAGGGACAGCCGGGGTAGAAACATTCAGTACTTC. It yields the protein CASRDSRGRNIQYF.